These T cell receptor beta chains were read from a single sample in a study of spatial heterogeneity in lung cancer. Using its own MiXCR run on the 5' RACE reads, TCRdb lists one record per CDR3 protein. The sample holds about 100,000 distinct CDR3 sequences, 4.4% seen once. The sequencing here drew on lung tumor tissue, taken at surgery. These receptors were obtained from a male donor with early-stage non-small cell lung cancer. Both conserved end residues are part of each CDR3. Fields, in order: CDR3 length, D gene, clone size, V gene, J gene, CDR3 DNA, CDR3 protein. D genes are given only for firm matches. A row's size may be missing; if present it is once, few, many or a size class.

cdr3_length: 18
d_call: NA
clone_size: many
v_call: TRBV12-3/TRBV12-4
j_call: TRBJ2-6
cdr3_nt: TGTGCCAGCAGTCCCGAAAGACAGGCCGGGACTGGGGCCAACGTCCTGACTTTC
cdr3_aa: CASSPERQAGTGANVLTF

cdr3_length: 11
d_call: NA
clone_size: many
v_call: TRBV20-1
j_call: TRBJ2-7
cdr3_nt: TGCAGTGTGACTGATACCTACGAGCAGTACTTC
cdr3_aa: CSVTDTYEQYF

cdr3_length: 18
d_call: TRBD1
clone_size: few
v_call: TRBV6-1
j_call: TRBJ2-4
cdr3_nt: TGTGCCAGCTCTTCCGGGACAGGGGCCCTCTTAGCCAAAAACATTCAGTACTTC
cdr3_aa: CASSSGTGALLAKNIQYF

cdr3_length: 14
d_call: NA
clone_size: many
v_call: TRBV3-1
j_call: TRBJ1-1
cdr3_nt: TGTGCCAGCAGAAACAAGGGGGGGTATTCTGAAGCTTTCTTT
cdr3_aa: CASRNKGGYSEAFF

cdr3_length: 11
d_call: NA
clone_size: many
v_call: TRBV3-1
j_call: TRBJ2-7
cdr3_nt: TGTGCCAGCAGCCAACTCTGGGAGCAGTACTTC
cdr3_aa: CASSQLWEQYF

cdr3_length: 13
d_call: TRBD1
clone_size: many
v_call: TRBV5-1
j_call: TRBJ1-2
cdr3_nt: TGCGCCAGCAGCTCAACAGGGGTTGACGGCTACACCTTC
cdr3_aa: CASSSTGVDGYTF

cdr3_length: 14
d_call: TRBD2
clone_size: many
v_call: TRBV28
j_call: TRBJ2-7
cdr3_nt: TGTGCCTGCGGGGGTAAGGTTGGGTTACGGGAGCAGTACTTC
cdr3_aa: CACGGKVGLREQYF

cdr3_length: 14
d_call: TRBD2
clone_size: NA
v_call: TRBV29-1
j_call: TRBJ2-3
cdr3_nt: TGCAGCGCCTCCTTAGGGGGACTAGGAGGTACGCAGTATTTT
cdr3_aa: CSASLGGLGGTQYF

cdr3_length: 16
d_call: NA
clone_size: many
v_call: TRBV15
j_call: TRBJ1-2
cdr3_nt: TGTGCCACCAGCAGAAAGGGAGTCAGGTCTAACTATGGCTACACCTTC
cdr3_aa: CATSRKGVRSNYGYTF

cdr3_length: 16
d_call: TRBD1
clone_size: many
v_call: TRBV7-9
j_call: TRBJ2-1
cdr3_nt: TGTGCCAGCAGCCAAGAGGCAGGGGGCGTTTACAATGAGCAGTTCTTC
cdr3_aa: CASSQEAGGVYNEQFF

cdr3_length: 15
d_call: TRBD1
clone_size: many
v_call: TRBV28
j_call: TRBJ1-5
cdr3_nt: TGTGCCAGCAGTTGGGGACAGTTTAGCAATCAGCCCCAGCATTTT
cdr3_aa: CASSWGQFSNQPQHF